This T cell receptor beta chain derives from a study of cytomegalovirus exposure and HLA in healthy donors. Generated by immunoSEQ multiplex PCR, the TCRdb table keeps only in-frame clones and is missing some. The table shows under 250,000 clones, with more than 85% occurring only once. Germline CDR1 reads SNHLY; CDR2 reads FYNNEI. This CDR3 spans 14 amino acids. After removal of 5 bases from V and 2 bases from J, the junction contained 2 bases not matched to a gene. What was sequenced was PBMCs. This chain joins TRBV2 and TRBJ1-2; 10 bases match TRBD1. This clonotype originated in a man aged 18 to 30 in good health and CMV-seropositive. As DNA, the CDR3 is TGTGCCAGCAGTACGACAGGGGGCAACTATGGCTACACCTTC. Amino acids: CASSTTGGNYGYTF.